What follows are 24 T cell receptor beta chains derived from one specimen sequenced in a study of CD8 T cells in ankylosing spondylitis. MiXCR, run by TCRdb on the 5' RACE reads, gives a single entry per CDR3 protein. This sample yields just over 300,000 distinct CDR3 sequences, of which roughly 20% are seen a single time; approximately 3.7% belongs to the top ten. The sample consisted of blood, either unsorted or a sorted T cell fraction (not recorded which). These TCRs come from a female donor with ankylosing spondylitis or in good health (not recorded which).

This chain links TRBV15 with TRBJ2-7; D gene uncertain. V lost 0 bases to trimming and J lost 3 bases, with 9 bases between them. The CDR3 is 14 residues long. Germline assignment: CDR1 LNHNV and CDR2 YYDKDF (reference sequence). The CDR3 bases are TGTGCCACCAGCAGAGATGCGGCGGACTACGAGCAGTACTTC. Translating it yields CATSRDAADYEQYF.

V usage is TRBV6-2 or TRBV6-3 and J usage is TRBJ2-2; 14 nucleotides agree with TRBD2. V was pared by 8 bases and J by 9 bases, with 5 bases of the junction left unmatched. Germline V CDR1 and CDR2: MNHEY, SVGEGT. The CDR3 length is 14 residues. CDR3 bases: TGTGCCAGCGGACTAGCGGGAGGACACCGGGAGCTGTTTTTT. Protein product: CASGLAGGHRELFF.

V and J are TRBV29-1 and TRBJ2-4; D is unresolved. Trimming cost V 0 bases and J 2 bases, with 5 bases left between them. From germline, CDR1 is SQVTM and CDR2 ANQGSEA. This CDR3 has 13 residues. The CDR3: CSVEDPSKNIQYF. CDR3 nucleotides: TGCAGCGTTGAAGACCCTTCCAAAAACATTCAGTACTTC.

This clonotype was seen more than once but under ten times. The chain couples TRBV7-9 to TRBJ2-7; weak D call: TRBD2 (6 bases). Germline CDR1 reads SEHNR; CDR2 reads FQNEAQ (reference sequence). This CDR3 has 14 residues. V lost 1 base, J lost 6 bases, and 13 bases lay in between. The CDR3 region has the DNA TGTGCCAGCAGCTTAGGGGGGAGGTACGGCGAGCAGTACTTC. Amino acid sequence: CASSLGGRYGEQYF. The full variable domain, in which reference TRBV7-9 and TRBJ2-7 provide the parts outside the CDR3, is DTGVSQNPRHKITKRGQNVTFRCDPISEHNRLYWYRQTLGQGPEFLTYFQNEAQLEKSRLLSDRFSAERPKGSFSTLEIQRTEQGDSAMYLCASSLGGRYGEQYFGPGTRLTVT.

The gene calls are TRBV12-3 or TRBV12-4 and TRBJ1-2, with TRBD1 identical over 7 bases. The CDR3 is 14 amino acids. After removal of 1 base from V and 7 bases from J, the junction contained 6 bases not matched to a gene. CDR3 bases: TGTGCCAGCAGTTTAGTGGCCAGGGGGTTTGGCTACACCTTC. The encoded protein is CASSLVARGFGYTF.

This rearrangement joins TRBV20-1 to TRBJ1-6; a possible D gene is TRBD1 (6 bases). Germline V gene data show CDR1 as DFQATT and CDR2 as SNEGSKA (reference sequence). V was shortened by 0 bases and J by 9 bases, with 12 bases between the two germline ends. CDR3 size: 14 residues. The CDR3 sequence is CSAREGGAGSPLHF. Written as DNA, the CDR3 is TGCAGTGCTAGAGAGGGGGGCGCAGGTTCACCCCTCCACTTT.

This clonotype showed up just a few times. The chain has TRBV7-2 and TRBJ2-1; 15 nucleotides match TRBD2. Germline CDR1 SGHTA, CDR2 FQGNSA. Trimming took 5 bases from V and 12 from J; bases not matched to a gene: 11. This CDR3 spans 16 amino acids. As DNA, the CDR3 is TGTGCCAGCAGCCAAGGGACTAGCGGGAGGAACACGGTGCAGTTCTTC. It codes for CASSQGTSGRNTVQFF.

The rearrangement joins TRBV28 to TRBJ1-1, with 7 positions matching TRBD1. CDR1 and CDR2 from the germline V gene are MDHEN and SYDVKM. This CDR3 has 15 residues. The trim removed 3 bases at V and 2 bases at J, leaving 6 bases unmatched. The CDR3 DNA is TGTGCCAGCAGTTTCGAGGACAGGAGTAACACTGAAGCTTTCTTT. It specifies CASSFEDRSNTEAFF.

This clonotype showed up just a few times. V usage is TRBV25-1 and J usage is TRBJ2-6; D is ambiguous. The germline CDR1 and CDR2 sequences are MGHDK and SYGVNS. V gave up 4 bases and J gave up 7 bases, with 11 bases separating them. The CDR3 consists of 14 residues. CDR3 region: CASSGPGVANVLTF. The CDR3 DNA follows: TGTGCCAGCAGTGGCCCTGGGGTAGCCAACGTCCTGACTTTC.

This chain joins TRBV20-1 and TRBJ2-1; 9 bases are shared with TRBD2. Per germline, CDR1 DFQATT and CDR2 SNEGSKA (reference sequence). V lost 3 bases, J lost 9 bases, and 9 bases stayed unmatched. The CDR3 spans 14 residues. The CDR3 loop is CSARGIAGVIEQFF. The CDR3 nucleotides are TGCAGTGCTAGGGGGATAGCGGGAGTTATTGAGCAGTTCTTC.

There are a few counts of this clonotype. The V call is TRBV6-5, the J call TRBJ2-1; possibly TRBD1 or TRBD2 for D (5 bases each). This CDR3 comprises 15 residues. V was shortened by 2 bases and J by 2 bases, with 10 bases between the two germline ends. CDR1 is MNHEY and CDR2 is SVGAGI in the germline V gene. CDR3 protein: CASSYRGRPYNEQFF. The CDR3 bases are TGTGCCAGCAGTTACCGGGGCCGGCCCTACAATGAGCAGTTCTTC.

The CDR3 region has the DNA TGTGCCACCAGCAGGTTACTAGCTGAGAACACCGGGGAGCTGTTTTTT. Its protein is CATSRLLAENTGELFF. V and J are TRBV15 and TRBJ2-2; tentative D call: TRBD2 (6 bases). This CDR3 spans 16 amino acids. Trimming pared 3 bases from V and 1 base from J, leaving 12 bases between. Germline V gives CDR1 LNHNV, CDR2 YYDKDF (reference sequence).

Many counts were recorded for this clonotype. The chain is built from TRBV5-5 and TRBJ2-2; D uncertain. Trimming took off 4 bases at V and 1 base at J, with 8 bases between the two ends. The CDR3 extends over 14 amino acids. Germline values: CDR1 SGHKS, CDR2 YYEKEE (reference sequence). CDR3 loop: CASSLVLNTGELFF. The DNA of the CDR3 is TGTGCCAGCAGCCTAGTCCTGAACACCGGGGAGCTGTTTTTT.

In this sample, this clonotype turned up a few times. The rearrangement joins TRBV20-1 to TRBJ2-3; 15 bases align to TRBD2. Germline V lookup: CDR1 DFQATT, CDR2 SNEGSKA (reference sequence). The CDR3 is 16 residues long. The trim removed 3 bases at V and 4 bases at J, leaving 5 bases unmatched. CDR3 nucleotides: TGCAGTGCTAGGGGACTAGCGGGAGGCACCTCAGATACGCAGTATTTT. Its translation is CSARGLAGGTSDTQYF.

V gene TRBV12-3 or TRBV12-4 combines with J gene TRBJ1-1; D is unclear. Trimming left V 6 bases short and J 2 bases short, with 10 bases between. The CDR3 extends over 13 amino acids. The CDR3 bases are TGTGCCAGCAGCGGACGCGCAAACACTGAAGCTTTCTTT. It specifies CASSGRANTEAFF.

The V gene is TRBV7-6, the J gene TRBJ1-4; 7 bases line up with TRBD1. Unmatched junction bases numbered 7, after V lost 5 bases and J lost 7 bases. There are 14 residues in the CDR3. CDR1 is SGHVS, CDR2 FNYEAQ, per germline. CDR3 in DNA: TGTGCCAGCAGCAGCGACAGGGTTGGTGAAAAACTGTTTTTT. Its translation is CASSSDRVGEKLFF.

V is TRBV7-2 and J is TRBJ2-7, with 12 bases aligning to TRBD2. Germline V CDR1 and CDR2: SGHTA, FQGNSA. The CDR3 consists of 15 residues. J was trimmed by 6 bases and V by 2 bases; bases with no gene match: 5. The CDR3 DNA follows: TGTGCCAGCAGCTTAAGACTAGCGGGAGTGATCGAGCAGTACTTC. Its translation: CASSLRLAGVIEQYF.

The chain uses TRBV3-1 and TRBJ2-7; no clear D gene. Between the trimmed V and J ends, which lost 0 bases and 3 bases, there was a span of 9 bases. Germline values: CDR1 LGHDT, CDR2 YNNKEL (reference sequence). There are 14 residues in the CDR3. CDR3 protein: CASSQELGRYEQYF. Here the CDR3 DNA reads TGTGCCAGCAGCCAAGAGCTAGGACGCTACGAGCAGTACTTC.

This clonotype was counted between two and nine times. The chain employs TRBV6-2 or TRBV6-3 and TRBJ2-5; no definite D call. Germline V gene lookup returns CDR1 MNHEY and CDR2 SVGEGT. Deletions cut 2 bases from V and 2 bases from J, with 9 bases between. This CDR3 has 14 amino acids. This CDR3 is CASSYRLPQETQYF. For the CDR3, the DNA is TGTGCCAGCAGTTACCGGCTGCCACAAGAGACCCAGTACTTC.

The chain links TRBV12-5 to TRBJ2-2; 7 positions match TRBD1. J lost 1 base, V lost 1 base, and 3 bases had no gene match. The length of the CDR3 is 16 residues. CDR1 and CDR2 from the germline V gene are LGHNT and FRNRAP. CDR3 bases: TGTGCTAGTGGTTTGGCCTGGACAGGGAACACCGGGGAGCTGTTTTTT. This gives the protein CASGLAWTGNTGELFF.

There are a few counts of this clonotype. The chain couples TRBV20-1 to TRBJ1-1; D is possibly TRBD1 (6 bases). The CDR3 runs 14 residues. Germline CDR1 is DFQATT and CDR2 is SNEGSKA (reference sequence). Trimming took 2 bases from V and 3 from J, leaving 13 bases between them. CDR3 sequence (DNA): TGCAGTGCTAGATTCGGGGGCTTTCACACTGAAGCTTTCTTT. The encoded protein is CSARFGGFHTEAFF.

This clonotype was seen a handful of times. The J gene is TRBJ2-7, the V gene TRBV5-1; possibly TRBD2 for D (5 bases). V lost 4 bases and J 4 bases, leaving 12 bases between the germline ends. In germline, CDR1 is SGHRS, CDR2 YFSETQ. The CDR3 contains 13 residues. CDR3 in DNA: TGCGCCAGCAGCGTGCTAGCAAGTTACGAGCAGTACTTC. Its translation: CASSVLASYEQYF.

The V gene is TRBV2, the J gene TRBJ2-7, with D maybe TRBD1 (6 bases). The CDR3 runs 12 residues. Trimming took 7 bases from V and 2 from J, leaving 9 bases between them. Looked up from germline, CDR1 is SNHLY and CDR2 is FYNNEI. The CDR3 sequence: CASTQGTYEQYF. The CDR3 coding sequence is TGTGCCAGCACACAGGGAACCTACGAGCAGTACTTC.

The chain joins TRBV20-1 to TRBJ2-1; 10 bases are a match to TRBD2. CDR3 size: 15 residues. With 4 bases clipped from V and 2 bases from J, the junction kept 5 bases outside the gene matches. Germline-derived CDR1 and CDR2 are DFQATT and SNEGSKA (reference sequence). CDR3 sequence: CSAIGLAETYNEQFF. DNA of the CDR3: TGCAGTGCTATCGGACTAGCGGAGACCTACAATGAGCAGTTCTTC.